This TCR beta chain came from a study of T cells in Graves' hyperthyroidism and ophthalmopathy. Regarding the study as a whole: Within blood appeared most thyroid clonotypes that had expanded above 0.001. Ophthalmopathy and stable hyperthyroidism were separated by a 13 V-J model.

The investigators amplified TCR beta CDR3 regions from RNA transcripts. HTBI primers were used for first-round RT-PCR of the TCR CDR3. TCRdb re-analysed the multiplex PCR reads in MiXCR, keeping a single row per CDR3 protein. The table includes about 720,000 distinct CDR3 sequences, 15% to 20% detected once. V lost 5 bases to trimming and J lost 3 bases, with 19 bases between them. The CDR3 is 16 amino acids. Germline V CDR1 and CDR2: SGHTA, FQGNSA. This clonotype has at least ten counts. Its matching antigen is unknown. On the basis of clinical symptoms, serum thyroxine and TRAb, thyroid ultrasound and orbital computed tomography, diagnoses were made. Around 10 ml fresh peripheral blood yielded the PBMCs.

The chain uses TRBV7-2 and TRBJ2-5, with D tentatively TRBD1 (6 bases). The sequenced sample consisted of blood. The origin of this receptor is a young man with Graves' hyperthyroidism. DNA of the CDR3: TGTGCCAGCAGCACGGGGCCCCGGGACATCGAAGAGACCCAGTACTTC. Protein: CASSTGPRDIEETQYF. Based on the CDR3 plus reference TRBV7-2 and TRBJ2-5, the full variable domain is GAGVSQSPSNKVTEKGKDVELRCDPISGHTALYWYRQSLGQGLEFLIYFQGNSAPDKSGLPSDRFSAERTGGSVSTLTIQRTQQEDSAVYLCASSTGPRDIEETQYFGPGTRLLVL.